This T cell receptor (beta chain) was profiled in a study of cytomegalovirus exposure and HLA in healthy donors. Study background: Of some 400 genotyped donors, 81% grouped in the Caucasian-associated ancestry cluster. Study results and caveats: It was shown in a later analysis that HLA-associated TCR beta chains were more clonally expanded than other, equally common chains. Association of a missense DCLRE1C variant with TCR beta V- and J-gene trimming was reported in a later analysis.

Healthy bone marrow donors made up the donor group. The PCR had 60 Vbeta and 13 Jbeta primers. Profiling relied on immunoSEQ multiplex PCR, and the TCRdb table lists in-frame clones only, not all of them. The table records tens of thousands of clones, roughly 78% of them present only once. As for this clone: Its antigen is not identified.

Looked up from germline, CDR1 is KGHSH and CDR2 is LQKENI. The CDR3 loop spans 19 amino acids. V gave up 8 bases and J gave up 1 base; unmatched junction bases: 19. The sequenced material came from PBMCs. J is TRBJ2-1 and V is TRBV18; TRBD2 matches at 8 bases. The clonotype originates from a man aged 35 to 55 in good health and CMV-seronegative. The chain's CDR3 is CASNDRSGSSSSSYNEQFF. The CDR3 DNA follows: TGTGCCAGCAATGACAGGAGCGGGAGTTCCTCAAGTTCCTACAATGAGCAGTTCTTC.